A single sample is the source of the 20 T cell receptor beta chains below, sequenced in a study of T-cell memory formation after mild COVID-19. TCRdb analysed the 5' RACE reads with MiXCR anew, one entry per CDR3 protein. This sample has around 310,000 distinct CDR3 sequences, with less than 25% found just once. The source material was PBMCs or a T cell subset sorted from them (not recorded which). These receptors all come from a man between 18 and 35 years old who had mild COVID-19 (a few samples of this study predate the infection). Cell type and time point are not known.

The chain has TRBV28 and TRBJ2-7; 7 bases fit TRBD1. CDR3 length: 14 amino acids. Germline CDR1 MDHEN, CDR2 SYDVKM. The ends lost 6 bases at V and 5 bases at J; junction bases unmatched: 10. For the CDR3, the DNA is TGTGCCAGCAGCTCTAACAGGGGATGGGACGAGCAGTACGTC. Translation gives CASSSNRGWDEQYV.

The V call is TRBV20-1, the J call TRBJ2-5, with a weak D call TRBD2 (6 bases). V shed 2 bases and J shed 7 bases, with 14 bases lying between them. This CDR3 has 13 amino acids. The germline V gene has CDR1 DFQATT and CDR2 SNEGSKA (reference sequence). The chain's CDR3 is CSARPTSVGTQYF. CDR3 bases: TGCAGTGCTAGACCGACTAGTGTCGGGACCCAGTACTTC.

As DNA, the CDR3 is TGTGCCAGCAGCCCGTGGACAGGGGCTAGCAATCAGCCCCAGCATTTT. Its translation is CASSPWTGASNQPQHF. The V call is TRBV7-9, the J call TRBJ1-5; 9 bases agree with TRBD1. The ends lost 5 bases at V and 0 bases at J; junction bases unmatched: 5. The CDR3 is made up of 16 amino acids. Per germline, CDR1 SEHNR and CDR2 FQNEAQ (reference sequence).

The J gene is TRBJ2-1, the V gene TRBV14; 11 bases fit TRBD2. Germline CDR1 reads SGHDN; CDR2 reads FVKESK. Unmatched junction bases numbered 5, after V lost 4 bases and J lost 6 bases. This CDR3 is built from 15 residues. This chain's CDR3 is CASSRGTSGPNEQFF. DNA of the CDR3: TGTGCCAGCAGCCGCGGGACTAGCGGACCCAATGAGCAGTTCTTC.

In this sample, this clonotype turned up a few times. DNA for the CDR3: TGTGCCAGCAGCTTCAGCAGGGCTGGGGCCAACGTCCTGACTTTC. This codes for CASSFSRAGANVLTF. The chain joins TRBV7-2 to TRBJ2-6; perhaps TRBD1 as D (5 bases). CDR3 length equals 15 residues. Germline assignment: CDR1 SGHTA and CDR2 FQGNSA. Trimming shortened V by 3 bases and J by 2 bases, and 8 bases separated the two germline ends.

The chain links TRBV7-9 to TRBJ1-5; possibly TRBD1 for D (5 bases). Germline lookup yields CDR1 SEHNR and CDR2 FQNEAQ (reference sequence). This CDR3 region has 15 residues. Trimming shortened V by 5 bases and J by 2 bases, and 13 bases separated the two germline ends. The CDR3 sequence is CASSPRGSGNQPQHF. CDR3 nucleotide sequence: TGTGCCAGCAGCCCTAGGGGCAGTGGCAATCAGCCCCAGCATTTT. The whole variable domain, remainder taken from reference TRBV7-9 and TRBJ1-5, is DTGVSQNPRHKITKRGQNVTFRCDPISEHNRLYWYRQTLGQGPEFLTYFQNEAQLEKSRLLSDRFSAERPKGSFSTLEIQRTEQGDSAMYLCASSPRGSGNQPQHFGDGTRLSIL.

V usage is TRBV4-3 and J usage is TRBJ2-5, with a tentative D call TRBD2 (6 bases). Germline-derived CDR1 and CDR2 are LGHNA and YSLEER. The CDR3 length is 14 residues. V lost 1 base and J lost 4, with 10 bases in between. CDR3 DNA sequence: TGCGCCAGCAGCCAAGCTGCCGGGGGAGAGACCCAGTACTTC. It encodes CASSQAAGGETQYF.

The sample holds a few counts of this clonotype. V and J are TRBV28 and TRBJ1-5; 9 bases match TRBD1. Germline trimming cut 0 bases from V and 0 bases from J; bases unmatched to any gene: 0. CDR1 and CDR2 from the germline V gene are MDHEN and SYDVKM. The CDR3 totals 16 residues. CDR3: CASSLWGQGSNQPQHF. The CDR3 DNA sequence: TGTGCCAGCAGTTTATGGGGACAGGGTAGCAATCAGCCCCAGCATTTT.

V and J are TRBV20-1 and TRBJ2-2, with 9 bases fitting TRBD1. The CDR3 runs to 15 residues. J was trimmed by 2 bases and V by 2 bases; bases with no gene match: 3. Germline CDR1 reads DFQATT; CDR2 reads SNEGSKA (reference sequence). CDR3 amino acids: CSARPDRGNTGELFF. CDR3 DNA: TGCAGTGCTAGACCGGACAGGGGAAACACCGGGGAGCTGTTTTTT.

This chain uses TRBV29-1 with TRBJ1-1; a weak D match, TRBD1 (5 bases). The germline V gene encodes CDR1 SQVTM and CDR2 ANQGSEA. Trimming stripped 5 bases from V and 4 bases from J, with 8 bases between. The CDR3 has 11 residues. In DNA, the CDR3 is TGCAGCGTTTCCAGGGTCACTGAAGCTTTCTTT. Its protein product is CSVSRVTEAFF.

The CDR3 sequence: CAWNRGGGELFF. The CDR3 DNA is TGTGCCTGGAATCGCGGGGGAGGGGAGCTGTTTTTT. The rearrangement uses TRBV30 and TRBJ2-2, with TRBD2 matching 7 bases. V was pared by 4 bases and J by 8 bases, with 4 bases of the junction left unmatched. This CDR3 comprises 12 residues. From germline, CDR1 is GTSNPN and CDR2 SVGIG (reference sequence).

The V gene is TRBV6-5, the J gene TRBJ1-4; no firm D call. The V and J ends lost 3 bases and 4 bases respectively, with 6 bases between them. CDR3 size: 13 residues. CDR1 is MNHEY, CDR2 SVGAGI, per germline. CDR3 coding DNA: TGTGCCAGCAGTTATATTGGTAATGAAAAACTGTTTTTT. As protein: CASSYIGNEKLFF.

The V call is TRBV4-1, the J call TRBJ2-3; no definite D call. The CDR3 sequence is 13 residues long. The germline CDR1 and CDR2 sequences are MGHRA and YSYEKL. V was pared by 6 bases and J by 5 bases, with 12 bases between. Here the CDR3 DNA reads TGCGCCAGCAGACTACTCGACGGAGATACGCAGTATTTT. This encodes CASRLLDGDTQYF.

The chain uses TRBV5-1 and TRBJ2-3, with TRBD2 as a possible D gene (5 bases). Germline V CDR1 and CDR2: SGHRS, YFSETQ. The CDR3 loop spans 15 amino acids. Trimming cost V 1 base and J 4 bases, with 13 bases left between them. The CDR3 nucleotides read TGCGCCAGCAGCTTGTCTCAGGCGGGCGCAGATACGCAGTATTTT. As protein: CASSLSQAGADTQYF.

This clonotype was counted once. This chain uses TRBV2 with TRBJ2-5; D ambiguous. The germline V gene has CDR1 SNHLY and CDR2 FYNNEI. The CDR3 runs to 13 residues. The V end was cut by 3 bases, the J end by 7 bases, with 12 bases between. Written as DNA, the CDR3 is TGTGCCAGCAGTGATCACAGTTCAGGGACCCAGTACTTC. This encodes CASSDHSSGTQYF.

This sequence joins TRBV9 and TRBJ2-7; D not certain. The germline gives CDR1 SGDLS, CDR2 YYNGEE. Trimming cost V 2 bases and J 6 bases, with 18 bases left between them. This CDR3 contains 15 residues. CDR3 nucleotide sequence: TGTGCCAGCAGCGTTACTGCGACGGCCCGGGCCGAGCAGTACTTC. Translation gives CASSVTATARAEQYF.

This clonotype was seen only a few times. The V call is TRBV6-1, the J call TRBJ2-7; the D is unclear. The CDR3 runs 13 residues. The V gene lost 1 base and the J gene lost 2 bases, with 6 bases spanning the gap. Germline V gene lookup returns CDR1 MNHNS and CDR2 SASEGT. DNA for the CDR3: TGTGCCAGCAGTGAAGGGACGCCCTACGAGCAGTACTTC. Translation: CASSEGTPYEQYF.

This clonotype was counted between two and nine times. V usage is TRBV27 and J usage is TRBJ2-5; TRBD1 aligns across 8 bases. This CDR3 comprises 15 residues. CDR1 and CDR2 (germline): MNHEY, SMNVEV (reference sequence). V lost 5 bases to trimming and J lost 5 bases; unmatched junction nucleotides: 10. In DNA form, the CDR3 reads TGTGCCAGCAGTCCAGGACAGGGAATCGTTGAGACCCAGTACTTC. Residues: CASSPGQGIVETQYF.

This chain links TRBV5-4 with TRBJ2-7; TRBD1 agrees at 11 bases. This CDR3 has 14 amino acids. Germline V CDR1 and CDR2: SGHNT, YYREEE (reference sequence). After removal of 4 bases from V and 4 bases from J, the junction contained 4 bases not matched to a gene. CDR3: CASSMDRGRYEQYF. The CDR3 coding sequence is TGTGCCAGCAGCATGGACAGGGGGCGGTACGAGCAGTACTTC.

The chain links TRBV4-1 to TRBJ1-5; the D gene is possibly TRBD1 (6 bases). The V end was cut by 0 bases, the J end by 5 bases, with 17 bases between. Germline CDR1 and CDR2: MGHRA and YSYEKL. There are 17 residues in the CDR3. Here the CDR3 reads CASSQDSDWTVDQPQHF. Written as DNA, the CDR3 is TGCGCCAGCAGCCAAGACAGTGATTGGACAGTGGATCAGCCCCAGCATTTT.